Listed below are T cell receptor beta chains from one sample, sequenced in a study of blood T cell repertoires in COVID-19. Some clones are missing from TCRdb's copy, which holds only in-frame ones; the method was immunoSEQ multiplex PCR. Counted here are some 80,000 clones, around four fifths occurring once; the ten biggest clones make up 8.5% to 10%. The sequenced sample consisted of peripheral blood. The receptors originated from a human donor in a cohort sampled during active COVID-19. Both conserved end residues are trimmed from each CDR3.

cdr3_aa: ASSPRDRPRPDTQY; v_call: TRBV7-2
cdr3_aa: ASRRDRGPRNTEAF; v_call: TRBV25-1
cdr3_aa: ASSTRRTGNTGELF; v_call: TRBV19
cdr3_aa: ASSRMTANTEAF; v_call: TRBV19
cdr3_aa: ASSVDPGLKNTEAF; v_call: TRBV6-6
cdr3_aa: ASSLYQGRGTNEKLF; v_call: TRBV5-4
cdr3_aa: ASSFINQPQH; v_call: TRBV7-2
cdr3_aa: ASSPGFLYEQY; v_call: TRBV6-5
cdr3_aa: ASSVQLNTGELF; v_call: TRBV2
cdr3_aa: ASSHGLAGAARYEQY; v_call: TRBV5-1
cdr3_aa: ASSYSNRGGQPQH; v_call: TRBV6-5
cdr3_aa: ASSLGYRGWDEKLF; v_call: TRBV11-2